This TCR beta chain was identified during a study of post-analysis software for immune sequencing data. A note on this clonotype: The antigen is not known.

Trimming removed 8 bases at V and 0 bases at J, with 7 bases between. The CDR3 is 12 amino acids. CDR1 is MNHEY, CDR2 SVGAGI, per germline. cDNA libraries for TCR beta contained unique molecular identifiers. A single record per CDR3 protein comes from TCRdb applying MiXCR to the PCR reads. Found here are about 540,000 distinct CDR3 sequences, 30% to 40% of them singletons; the top ten hold 6%. Study-wide points: The study found TRBV5-6, TRBV5-1 and TRBV20-1 among a handful of TRBV segments more frequent in patients than controls.

The chain carries TRBV6-5 and TRBJ1-1; weak D call: TRBD1 (5 bases). Source material: blood. The clonotype comes from a girl under 18 with multiple sclerosis. This CDR3 reads CASGTMNTEAFF. CDR3 nucleotides: TGTGCCAGCGGGACTATGAACACTGAAGCTTTCTTT.